The 20 T cell receptor beta chains listed next were all sequenced from one sample in a study of blood T cell repertoires in COVID-19. Assay used: immunoSEQ multiplex PCR; TCRdb lists only in-frame clones, some missing. The repertoire includes about half a million clones, approximately 85% of them detected once, and 3.2% sits in the top ten. The material sequenced was peripheral blood. These receptors all stem from a human donor in a cohort sampled during active COVID-19.

The sample holds one count of this clone. This sequence joins TRBV28 and TRBJ1-1, with D possibly matching TRBD1 (6 bases). Per germline, CDR1 MDHEN and CDR2 SYDVKM. The CDR3 runs to 15 residues. V shed 5 bases and J shed 4 bases, with 17 bases lying between them. The CDR3 coding sequence is TGTGCCAGCAGTCCTAACAGGGCAGGGAGCACTGAAGCTTTCTTT. This gives the protein CASSPNRAGSTEAFF.

The V and J genes are TRBV7-8 and TRBJ2-5; D is ambiguous. The CDR3 spans 12 residues. The ends were cut back, 4 bases at V and 7 bases at J, with 10 bases in the middle. The germline V gene has CDR1 SGHVS and CDR2 FQNEAQ. CDR3 loop: CASSSSSGTQYF. The CDR3 DNA reads as TGTGCCAGCAGCTCGTCCTCGGGGACCCAGTACTTC. Variable domain in full (rest from reference TRBV7-8 and TRBJ2-5): GAGVSQSPRYKVAKRGQDVALRCDPISGHVSLFWYQQALGQGPEFLTYFQNEAQLDKSGLPSDRFFAERPEGSVSTLKIQRTQQEDSAVYLCASSSSSGTQYFGPGTRLLVL.

The gene calls are TRBV27 and TRBJ1-4, with a tentative D call TRBD1 (5 bases). The CDR3 length is 14 residues. CDR1 and CDR2 (germline): MNHEY, SMNVEV (reference sequence). Trimming removed 7 bases at V and 7 bases at J, with 16 bases between. The CDR3 DNA sequence: TGTGCCAGCACCCGATATATGGGGGGTGAAAAACTGTTTTTT. Translating it yields CASTRYMGGEKLFF. Based on the CDR3 plus reference TRBV27 and TRBJ1-4, the full variable domain is EAQVTQNPRYLITVTGKKLTVTCSQNMNHEYMSWYRQDPGLGLRQIYYSMNVEVTDKGDVPEGYKVSRKEKRNFPLILESPSPNQTSLYFCASTRYMGGEKLFFGSGTQLSVL.

The chain couples TRBV11-3 to TRBJ2-2; D is possibly TRBD1 (5 bases). CDR3 length: 14 residues. V was clipped by 1 base and J by 11 bases, with 14 bases between them. CDR1 is SGHNT, CDR2 YENEEA, per germline. The CDR3 region has the DNA TGTGCCAGCAGCTTAGGACAGTCCTCAGTAGAGCTGTTTTTT. Amino acid sequence: CASSLGQSSVELFF.

This clone was detected only once. The chain uses TRBV7-3 and TRBJ2-1, with 8 bases matching TRBD1. The germline V gene has CDR1 SGHTA and CDR2 FQGTGA. The CDR3 spans 16 residues. The junction had 3 bases not matched to a gene; V was cut back by 2 bases and J by 0 bases. Here the CDR3 DNA reads TGTGCCAGCAGCTTATCAGGGGGCCGCTCCTACAATGAGCAGTTCTTC. Translating it yields CASSLSGGRSYNEQFF. Full variable domain (missing parts from reference TRBV7-3 and TRBJ2-1): GAGVSQTPSNKVTEKGKYVELRCDPISGHTALYWYRQSLGQGPEFLIYFQGTGAADDSGLPNDRFFAVRPEGSVSTLKIQRTERGDSAVYLCASSLSGGRSYNEQFFGPGTRLTVL.

V is TRBV29-1 and J is TRBJ1-1; TRBD1 matches at 9 bases. The germline V gene has CDR1 SQVTM and CDR2 ANQGSEA. With 7 bases clipped from V and 4 bases from J, the junction kept 4 bases outside the gene matches. CDR3 length: 12 amino acids. CDR3 sequence: CSGMTGGTEAFF. Written as DNA, the CDR3 is TGCAGCGGCATGACAGGGGGCACTGAAGCTTTCTTT.

The J gene is TRBJ2-1, the V gene TRBV5-6; no clear D gene. CDR1 SGHDT and CDR2 YYEEEE come from the germline V gene. Trimming took 2 bases from V and 3 from J, leaving 15 bases between them. The CDR3 consists of 16 residues. The CDR3 is CASSFGSSDFYNEQFF. DNA for the CDR3: TGTGCCAGCAGCTTCGGGTCCAGTGACTTCTACAATGAGCAGTTCTTC.

With regard to this clone: Other nucleotide sequences in the sample specify the same CDR3. The chain couples TRBV12-3 or TRBV12-4 to TRBJ1-1, with D perhaps TRBD1 (5 bases). V gave up 2 bases and J gave up 1 base, with 5 bases separating them. The CDR3 covers 13 residues. CDR3 amino acids: CASSLQGNTEAFF. In DNA, the CDR3 is TGTGCCAGCAGTTTACAGGGGAACACTGAAGCTTTCTTT.

V usage is TRBV5-5 and J usage is TRBJ1-1, with D maybe TRBD1 (6 bases). Germline V gene lookup returns CDR1 SGHKS and CDR2 YYEKEE (reference sequence). The length of the CDR3 is 14 residues. Trimming stripped 3 bases from V and 1 base from J, with 10 bases between. The CDR3, as DNA: TGTGCCAGCAGCTGGGGACACGCGAACACTGAAGCTTTCTTT. This encodes CASSWGHANTEAFF.

This sequence joins TRBV7-3 and TRBJ1-1; 10 positions match TRBD1. Germline lookup yields CDR1 SGHTA and CDR2 FQGTGA. The CDR3 contains 16 residues. Trimming took 2 bases from V and 5 from J; bases not matched to a gene: 8. CDR3 in amino acids: CASSLGTGVVRTEAFF. CDR3 sequence (DNA): TGTGCCAGCAGCTTAGGGACAGGGGTGGTCAGGACTGAAGCTTTCTTT.

The genes are TRBV7-3 and TRBJ2-1; D is possibly TRBD2 (6 bases). Looked up from germline, CDR1 is SGHTA and CDR2 is FQGTGA. The CDR3 contains 13 residues. Trimming took off 5 bases at V and 12 bases at J, with 17 bases between the two ends. The CDR3 loop is CASSPERASGQFF. Written as DNA, the CDR3 is TGTGCCAGCAGCCCAGAGCGGGCCTCGGGGCAGTTCTTC.

This clone came up many times. This chain links TRBV7-9 with TRBJ1-2; 7 bases agree with TRBD1. V was clipped by 4 bases and J by 2 bases; unmatched bases: 10. There are 16 residues in the CDR3. CDR1 and CDR2 (germline): SEHNR, FQNEAQ (reference sequence). The CDR3 nucleotides read TGTGCCAGCAGCTCAAGTTCCGCAGGGGGAAACTATGGCTACACCTTC. Translation: CASSSSSAGGNYGYTF.

The gene calls are TRBV9 and TRBJ2-1; 12 nucleotides match TRBD2. The germline V gene has CDR1 SGDLS and CDR2 YYNGEE. The J segment lost 3 bases and the V segment lost 0 bases, leaving 7 bases of the junction unmatched. The length of the CDR3 is 18 residues. The CDR3 nucleotides are TGTGCCAGCAGCGTAGATACTAGCGGGAGGCACATCTACAATGAGCAGTTCTTC. Protein product: CASSVDTSGRHIYNEQFF.

J is TRBJ1-1 and V is TRBV25-1; 10 nucleotides agree with TRBD1. V trimming: 6 bases; J trimming: 6 bases; junction bases outside the gene matches: 4. Germline CDR1 and CDR2: MGHDK and SYGVNS. CDR3 length: 13 amino acids. Here the CDR3 reads CASRGTGASEAFF. CDR3 bases: TGTGCCAGCAGGGGGACAGGGGCCTCTGAAGCTTTCTTT.

The chain carries TRBV6-5 and TRBJ2-5, with D unresolved. The CDR3 totals 12 residues. Trimming removed 2 bases from V and 5 bases from J, with 6 bases in between. CDR1 and CDR2 from the germline V gene are MNHEY and SVGAGI. Written as DNA, the CDR3 is TGTGCCAGCAGTTACGATCGGGAGACCCAGTACTTC. Translated, it gives CASSYDRETQYF.

The V and J genes are TRBV3-1 (or the pseudogene TRBV3-2) and TRBJ1-1, with D unclear. This CDR3 has 14 residues. V was cut by 0 bases and J by 5 bases, with 10 bases left in between. Per the germline V gene, CDR1 is LGHDT and CDR2 is YNNKEL (reference sequence). This CDR3 is CASSQEATRTEAFF. CDR3 coding DNA: TGTGCCAGCAGCCAAGAAGCTACGAGGACTGAAGCTTTCTTT.

The CDR3 protein is CASSQEGTGADTQYF. The CDR3 region has the DNA TGCGCCAGCAGCCAAGAGGGGACAGGGGCAGATACGCAGTATTTT. The chain combines TRBV4-1 with TRBJ2-3; 10 bases map to TRBD1. CDR1 and CDR2 (germline): MGHRA, YSYEKL. The J segment lost 4 bases and the V segment lost 0 bases, leaving 1 base of the junction unmatched. The CDR3 loop spans 15 amino acids.

The rearrangement joins TRBV29-1 to TRBJ2-7; 8 nucleotides match TRBD2. CDR1 SQVTM and CDR2 ANQGSEA come from the germline V gene. This CDR3 is 14 amino acids long. J gave up 0 bases and V 6 bases, and 7 bases lay outside the gene matches. The CDR3 DNA is TGCAGCGTGGACCTAGCGGGTCCCTCCTACGAGCAGTACTTC. This translates into CSVDLAGPSYEQYF.

The V gene is TRBV7-3, the J gene TRBJ2-2; TRBD1 might be the D (5 bases). The V gene's germline CDR1 is SGHTA and CDR2 FQGTGA. The CDR3 totals 14 residues. V lost 9 bases and J lost 0, with 11 bases in between. The CDR3 coding sequence is TGTGCCAGTGCCGACAGCCCGAACACCGGGGAGCTGTTTTTT. Its protein is CASADSPNTGELFF.

This chain joins TRBV11-1 and TRBJ2-5, with a tentative D call TRBD1 (5 bases). This CDR3 has 14 amino acids. Germline V lookup: CDR1 SGHAT, CDR2 FQDESV (reference sequence). Trimming removed 2 bases from V and 1 base from J, with 8 bases in between. The CDR3 loop reads CASSLSGSQETQYF. CDR3 bases: TGTGCCAGCAGCTTATCAGGGTCCCAAGAGACCCAGTACTTC.